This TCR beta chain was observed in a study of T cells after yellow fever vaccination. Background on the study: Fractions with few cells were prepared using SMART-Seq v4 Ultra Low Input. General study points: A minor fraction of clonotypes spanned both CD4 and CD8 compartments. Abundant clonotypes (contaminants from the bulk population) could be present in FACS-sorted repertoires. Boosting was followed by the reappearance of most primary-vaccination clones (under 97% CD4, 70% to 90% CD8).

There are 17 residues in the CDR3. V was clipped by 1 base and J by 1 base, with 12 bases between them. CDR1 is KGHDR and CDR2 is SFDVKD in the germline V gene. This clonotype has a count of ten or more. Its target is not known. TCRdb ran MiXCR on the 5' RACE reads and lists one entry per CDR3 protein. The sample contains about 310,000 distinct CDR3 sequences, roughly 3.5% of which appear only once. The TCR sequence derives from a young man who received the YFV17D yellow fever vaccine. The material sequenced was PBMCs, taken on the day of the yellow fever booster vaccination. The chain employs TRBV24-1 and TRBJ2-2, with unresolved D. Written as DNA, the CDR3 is TGTGCCACCAGTGATTTTCGGAGACAAGTGAACACCGGGGAGCTGTTTTTT. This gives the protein CATSDFRRQVNTGELFF.